This entry lists 21 T cell receptor beta chains sequenced from one sample in a study of regulatory T cells in long-lasting Graves disease. Stated time point: persistent/refractory GD, antithyroid drugs over 5 years with positive TRAb. Generation of the TCR library employed RNA extracted from PBMCs. Sequencing libraries for TCR beta were prepared with iRepertoire HTBI primers and Arm-PCR of CDR3 regions. MiXCR, applied by TCRdb to the multiplex PCR reads, yields one record per CDR3 protein. This sample has a few hundred thousand distinct CDR3 sequences, with around 22% found just once. This material consisted of peripheral blood mononuclear cells (PBMCs), taken when the disease was refractory, from a patient treated with antithyroid drugs. Source of these receptors: a female donor with Graves disease.

The gene calls are TRBV7-8 and TRBJ1-4; the D is unclear. CDR1 is SGHVS, CDR2 FQNEAQ, per germline. The CDR3 extends over 18 amino acids. V was pared by 4 bases and J by 8 bases, with 26 bases between. The CDR3 nucleotides are TGTGCCAGCAGCTCCTGGAAGTTCCCCGCTCCCCTAGGCGAAAAACTGTTTTTT. As protein: CASSSWKFPAPLGEKLFF.

This clonotype was observed a handful of times. This chain links TRBV7-8 with TRBJ1-5; no firm D call. This CDR3 region has 14 residues. The ends were cut back, 7 bases at V and 4 bases at J, with 14 bases in the middle. CDR1 and CDR2 from the germline V gene are SGHVS and FQNEAQ. The CDR3 is CASTTTRQNQPQHF. DNA for the CDR3: TGTGCCAGCACCACGACTAGGCAGAATCAGCCCCAGCATTTT.

The chain couples TRBV28 to TRBJ2-1; possibly TRBD2 for D (6 bases). V was cut by 6 bases and J by 0 bases, with 12 bases left in between. Per germline, CDR1 MDHEN and CDR2 SYDVKM. This CDR3 is built from 15 residues. This CDR3 reads CASSLTSLSYNEQFF. The DNA for the CDR3 is TGTGCCAGCAGCCTTACTAGCCTCTCCTACAATGAGCAGTTCTTC.

In its sample, this clonotype was seen many times. The rearrangement uses TRBV29-1 and TRBJ2-1; the D is unclear. The CDR3 length is 13 residues. From germline, CDR1 is SQVTM and CDR2 ANQGSEA. The germline V and J ends were trimmed by 5 bases and 4 bases, with 12 bases remaining between them. In DNA, the CDR3 is TGCAGCGTTCCCATTCTGGGGTACAATGAGCAGTTCTTC. It encodes CSVPILGYNEQFF.

A remark on this clonotype: A much larger clonotype is one base distant, so this may be a read error. The CDR3 does not close with the conserved phenylalanine or tryptophan, likely indicating a read error. This chain connects TRBV28 to TRBJ2-5, with 12 bases matching TRBD2. V was pared by 5 bases and J by 7 bases, with 14 bases of the junction left unmatched. Germline V gives CDR1 MDHEN, CDR2 SYDVKM. The CDR3 contains 17 residues. The chain's CDR3 is CASSPQNLPGLAGTQYL. As DNA, the CDR3 is TGTGCCAGCAGTCCACAAAACCTCCCGGGACTAGCGGGGACCCAGTACCTC.

This clonotype has only a few counts. The chain has TRBV2 and TRBJ2-7; D may match TRBD1 or TRBD2 (5 bases each). CDR3 length: 13 residues. CDR1 SNHLY and CDR2 FYNNEI come from the germline V gene. The germline V and J ends were trimmed by 8 bases and 5 bases, with 16 bases remaining between them. This CDR3 reads CASEELGVDEQYF. CDR3 nucleotide sequence: TGTGCCAGCGAAGAATTGGGGGTAGACGAGCAGTACTTC.

This clonotype occurred a few times. V is TRBV28 and J is TRBJ2-5; D may be TRBD2 (6 bases). Trimming removed 5 bases from V and 0 bases from J, with 22 bases in between. The CDR3 covers 18 residues. Germline CDR1 and CDR2: MDHEN and SYDVKM. The CDR3 DNA reads as TGTGCCAGCAGTACAGGACGGGACCGACTAGTGTACCAAGAGACCCAGTACTTC. Its protein product is CASSTGRDRLVYQETQYF.

This rearrangement joins TRBV20-1 to TRBJ2-2; TRBD1 is a possible D gene (6 bases). This CDR3 spans 13 amino acids. V was cut by 4 bases and J by 6 bases, with 12 bases left in between. CDR1 and CDR2 from the germline V gene are DFQATT and SNEGSKA (reference sequence). The CDR3, as DNA: TGCAGTGCTACACGACAGGAGGCCGGGGAGCTGTTTTTT. It translates to CSATRQEAGELFF.

This clonotype was seen once. This chain connects TRBV29-1 to TRBJ2-7, with a tentative D call TRBD1 (5 bases). Deletions cut 4 bases from V and 4 bases from J, with 8 bases between. The CDR3 spans 11 residues. Germline CDR1 SQVTM, CDR2 ANQGSEA. CDR3 sequence reads: CSVVGAYEQYF. The CDR3 DNA follows: TGCAGCGTTGTTGGGGCGTACGAGCAGTACTTC.

For this clonotype: A clone one base away is much larger, so this may be a read error. V and J are TRBV3-2 and TRBJ1-1. TRBV3-2 is a listed pseudogene. The CDR3 spans 13 residues. The CDR3 DNA sequence: TGTGCCAGCAGCCAAGTTTGGAACACTGAAACTTTCTTT. Amino acids: CASSQVWNTETFF.

This clonotype has at least ten counts. V and J are TRBV28 and TRBJ1-5; unclear D gene. The CDR3 runs 15 residues. V lost 4 bases to trimming and J lost 7 bases, with 17 bases between them. Germline V gives CDR1 MDHEN, CDR2 SYDVKM. CDR3 in amino acids: CASSSKGSLSQPQHF. The CDR3 region has the DNA TGTGCCAGCAGTTCAAAGGGCAGTCTTTCGCAGCCCCAGCATTTT.

Ten or more counts support this clonotype. The chain carries TRBV5-1 and TRBJ2-2; 12 bases line up with TRBD2. The V gene end was trimmed by 1 base and the J gene end by 5 bases; junction bases not matched to a gene: 3. CDR3 size: 16 residues. Germline assignment: CDR1 SGHRS and CDR2 YFSETQ. CDR3 coding DNA: TGCGCCAGCAGCTTGCTCACTAGCGGGAGGACCGGGGAGCTGTTTTTT. This translates into CASSLLTSGRTGELFF. The full variable domain, completed using reference TRBV5-1 and TRBJ2-2, is KAGVTQTPRYLIKTRGQQVTLSCSPISGHRSVSWYQQTPGQGLQFLFEYFSETQRNKGNFPGRFSGRQFSNSRSEMNVSTLELGDSALYLCASSLLTSGRTGELFFGEGSRLTVL.

In DNA form, the CDR3 reads TGCGCCAGCAGCTCCGACGGACGCAGTGATTCACCCCTCCACTTT. Translated: CASSSDGRSDSPLHF. The chain carries TRBV5-1 and TRBJ1-6; no clear D gene. CDR1 is SGHRS, CDR2 YFSETQ, per germline. The CDR3 consists of 15 residues. Deletions cut 3 bases from V and 8 bases from J, with 15 bases between.

In its sample, this clonotype was seen many times. The chain joins TRBV6-1 to TRBJ2-7; a weak D match, TRBD2 (6 bases). V lost 1 base and J 3 bases, leaving 19 bases between the germline ends. CDR1 and CDR2 from the germline V gene are MNHNS and SASEGT. The CDR3 runs to 17 residues. The CDR3 bases are TGTGCCAGCAGTGAAGAGGTTGGCGGGGACGGGGGCTACGAGCAGTACTTC. Protein sequence: CASSEEVGGDGGYEQYF.

The chain couples TRBV7-9 to TRBJ1-1; 10 bases line up with TRBD1. J lost 4 bases, V lost 7 bases, and 15 bases had no gene match. The CDR3 covers 17 residues. CDR1 is SEHNR and CDR2 is FQNEAQ in the germline V gene (reference sequence). CDR3 region: CASNQGGRGQGSTEAFF. CDR3 in DNA: TGTGCCAGCAACCAGGGAGGGAGGGGACAGGGGAGCACTGAAGCTTTCTTT.

The chain recombines TRBV2 with TRBJ2-3, with D possibly being TRBD2 (6 bases). Per germline, CDR1 SNHLY and CDR2 FYNNEI. Trimming stripped 6 bases from V and 3 bases from J, with 10 bases between. This CDR3 region has 13 residues. CDR3 DNA: TGTGCCAGCAGGGGCGGGATGACAGATACGCAGTATTTT. Protein product: CASRGGMTDTQYF.

V gene TRBV12-3 or TRBV12-4 combines with J gene TRBJ1-3; D gene unclear. The CDR3 runs 15 residues. Trimming pared 6 bases from V and 0 bases from J, leaving 12 bases between. The CDR3 nucleotides read TGTGCCAGCAGACCCGACCGACTCTCTGGAAACACCATATATTTT. Translation gives CASRPDRLSGNTIYF.

The chain is built from TRBV20-1 and TRBJ2-7; no clear D. V was shortened by 0 bases and J by 3 bases, with 12 bases between the two germline ends. The CDR3 length is 14 residues. Germline CDR1 and CDR2: DFQATT and SNEGSKA (reference sequence). The CDR3 DNA is TGCAGTGCTAGAGATAATAAGGCGTTCTACGAGCAGTACTTC. It specifies CSARDNKAFYEQYF.

The rearrangement uses TRBV29-1 and TRBJ1-5; D unresolved. Germline CDR1 and CDR2: SQVTM and ANQGSEA. Trimming pared 5 bases from V and 2 bases from J, leaving 13 bases between. The CDR3 covers 14 residues. DNA of the CDR3: TGCAGCGTTATTAGTAGTACAGGCAATCAGCCCCAGCATTTT. It codes for CSVISSTGNQPQHF.

The chain uses TRBV12-3 or TRBV12-4 and TRBJ1-3; unclear D gene. This CDR3 has 15 amino acids. V dropped 6 bases and J dropped 2 bases, with 14 bases sitting between them. DNA of the CDR3: TGTGCCAGCAGGCTGGACGGAAGCCCTGGAAACACCATATATTTT. Its translation: CASRLDGSPGNTIYF.

There are a few counts of this clonotype. This chain connects TRBV6-2 or TRBV6-3 to TRBJ1-1; no clear D. The germline V gene has CDR1 MNHEY and CDR2 SVGEGT. This CDR3 region has 13 residues. V lost 2 bases and J lost 4, with 8 bases in between. The CDR3, as DNA: TGTGCCAGCAGTTACAGGGAATTCACTGAAGCTTTCTTT. Amino acids: CASSYREFTEAFF.